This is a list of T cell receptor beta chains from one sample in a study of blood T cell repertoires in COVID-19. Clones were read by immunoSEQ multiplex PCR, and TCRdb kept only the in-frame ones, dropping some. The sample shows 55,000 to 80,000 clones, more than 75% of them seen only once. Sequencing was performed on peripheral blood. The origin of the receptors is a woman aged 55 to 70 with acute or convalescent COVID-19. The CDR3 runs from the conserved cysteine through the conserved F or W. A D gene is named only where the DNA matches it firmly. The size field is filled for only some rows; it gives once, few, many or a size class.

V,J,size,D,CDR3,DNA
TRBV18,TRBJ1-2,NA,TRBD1,CASSPVSDRGQRGYTF,TGTGCCAGCTCACCAGTCTCCGACAGGGGACAAAGGGGCTACACCTTC
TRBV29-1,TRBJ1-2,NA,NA,CSVEVQESGYTF,TGCAGCGTTGAAGTACAGGAATCTGGCTACACCTTC
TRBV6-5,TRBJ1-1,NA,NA,CASSQQAYPAEAFF,TGTGCCAGCAGTCAACAGGCGTATCCCGCTGAAGCTTTCTTT
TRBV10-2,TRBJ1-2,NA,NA,CASSESRRGGYTF,TGCGCCAGCAGTGAGTCTCGACGGGGTGGCTACACCTTC
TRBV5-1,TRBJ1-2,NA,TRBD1,CASSLDGQGGSYGYTF,TGCGCCAGCAGCCTCGACGGCCAGGGGGGTTCTTATGGCTACACCTTC
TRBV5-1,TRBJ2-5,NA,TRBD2,CASRSSGGRQETQYF,TGCGCCAGTCGCTCTAGCGGGGGGAGACAAGAGACCCAGTACTTC
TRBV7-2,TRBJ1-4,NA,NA,CASSLSSGTNEKLFF,TGTGCCAGCAGCTTATCCAGCGGAACTAATGAAAAACTGTTTTTT
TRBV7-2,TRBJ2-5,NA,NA,CASSRDTKETQYF,TGTGCCAGCAGCCGGGACACGAAAGAGACCCAGTACTTC
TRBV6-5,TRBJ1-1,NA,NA,CASSYSSGLRNTEAFF,TGTGCCAGCAGTTACTCGTCAGGCTTGAGGAACACTGAAGCTTTCTTT
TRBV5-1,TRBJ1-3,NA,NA,CASSNGGISGNTIYF,TGCGCCAGCTCAAATGGGGGGATCTCTGGAAACACCATATATTTT
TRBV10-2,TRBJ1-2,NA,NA,CASSLDSFNYGYTF,TGCGCCAGCAGTCTCGACAGCTTTAACTATGGCTACACCTTC
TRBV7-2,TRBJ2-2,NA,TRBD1,CASPGRDRGYSGELFF,TGTGCCAGCCCCGGCCGGGACAGGGGGTATTCCGGGGAGCTGTTTTTT
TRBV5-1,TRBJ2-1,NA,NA,CASSTKEAYSYNEQFF,TGCGCCAGCTCCACTAAGGAGGCGTACTCCTACAATGAGCAGTTCTTC
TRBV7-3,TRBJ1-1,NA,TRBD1,CASSQGQANTEAFF,TGTGCCAGCAGCCAGGGACAGGCGAACACTGAAGCTTTCTTT
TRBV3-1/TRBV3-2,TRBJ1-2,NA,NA,CASSQEGSYGYTF,TGTGCCAGCAGCCAAGAAGGGAGCTATGGCTACACCTTC
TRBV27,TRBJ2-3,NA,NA,CASSPSGPWTQYF,TGTGCCAGCAGTCCCTCGGGTCCCTGGACGCAGTATTTT
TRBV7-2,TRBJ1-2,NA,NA,CASTISSLNYGYTF,TGTGCCAGCACAATCTCTAGTCTTAACTATGGCTACACCTTC
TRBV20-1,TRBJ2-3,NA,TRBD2,CSASGLAEARDTQYF,TGCAGTGCTAGTGGGCTAGCGGAAGCCAGGGATACGCAGTATTTT
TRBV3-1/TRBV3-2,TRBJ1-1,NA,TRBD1,CASSLGQLNTEAFF,TGTGCCAGCAGCTTGGGACAGCTGAACACTGAAGCTTTCTTT
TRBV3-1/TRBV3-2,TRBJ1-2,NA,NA,CASSQPVPNYGYTF,TGTGCCAGCAGCCAACCAGTTCCCAACTATGGCTACACCTTC
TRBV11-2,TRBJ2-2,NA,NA,CASTQPRRAGELFF,TGTGCCAGCACCCAGCCCCGACGGGCCGGGGAGCTGTTTTTT
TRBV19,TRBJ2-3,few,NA,CASSIDQGTDTQYF,TGTGCCAGTAGTATAGATCAGGGTACAGATACGCAGTATTTT
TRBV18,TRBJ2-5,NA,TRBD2,CASSPPPSGGETQYF,TGTGCCAGCTCACCACCGCCATCGGGGGGGGAGACCCAGTACTTC
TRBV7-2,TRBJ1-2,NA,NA,CASSFRNYGYTF,TGTGCCAGCAGCTTTCGTAACTATGGCTACACCTTC
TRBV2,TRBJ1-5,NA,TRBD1,CASGGQGNNQPQHF,TGTGCCAGCGGGGGACAGGGGAACAATCAGCCCCAGCATTTT
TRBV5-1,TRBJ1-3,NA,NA,CASSSLQQDSGNTIYF,TGCGCCAGCAGCTCCTTGCAGCAGGACTCTGGAAACACCATATATTTT
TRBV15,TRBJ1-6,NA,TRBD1,CATSRDGDRDSPLHF,TGTGCCACCAGCAGAGACGGGGACAGGGATTCACCCCTCCACTTT
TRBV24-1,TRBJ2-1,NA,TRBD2,CATSEPGLGGFSYNEQFF,TGTGCCACCAGTGAACCGGGACTAGGAGGGTTCTCCTACAATGAGCAGTTCTTC
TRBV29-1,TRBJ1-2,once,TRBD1,CSVEVYGTANYGYTF,TGCAGCGTTGAAGTTTACGGGACAGCTAACTATGGCTACACCTTC
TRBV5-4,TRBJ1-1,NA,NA,CASSFNGGTEAFF,TGTGCCAGCAGCTTTAACGGGGGCACTGAAGCTTTCTTT